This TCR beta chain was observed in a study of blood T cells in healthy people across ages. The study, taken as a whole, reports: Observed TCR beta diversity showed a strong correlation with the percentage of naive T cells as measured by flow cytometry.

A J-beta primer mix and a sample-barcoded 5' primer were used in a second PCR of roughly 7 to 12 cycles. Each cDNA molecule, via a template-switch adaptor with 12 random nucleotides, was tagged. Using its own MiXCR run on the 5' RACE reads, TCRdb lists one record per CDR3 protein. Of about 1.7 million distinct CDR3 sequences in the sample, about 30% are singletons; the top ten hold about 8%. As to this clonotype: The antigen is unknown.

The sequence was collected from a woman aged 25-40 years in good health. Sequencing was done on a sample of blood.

CDR3 sequence reads: CASSVGQGATQHF. In nucleotides, the CDR3 is TGTGCCAGCAGTGTCGGACAGGGGGCAACCCAGCATTTT. The chain carries TRBV6-1 and TRBJ1-5; TRBD1 matches 11 bases. The J segment lost 11 bases and the V segment lost 4 bases, leaving 4 bases of the junction unmatched. Germline V gene lookup returns CDR1 MNHNS and CDR2 SASEGT. The CDR3 runs to 13 residues.